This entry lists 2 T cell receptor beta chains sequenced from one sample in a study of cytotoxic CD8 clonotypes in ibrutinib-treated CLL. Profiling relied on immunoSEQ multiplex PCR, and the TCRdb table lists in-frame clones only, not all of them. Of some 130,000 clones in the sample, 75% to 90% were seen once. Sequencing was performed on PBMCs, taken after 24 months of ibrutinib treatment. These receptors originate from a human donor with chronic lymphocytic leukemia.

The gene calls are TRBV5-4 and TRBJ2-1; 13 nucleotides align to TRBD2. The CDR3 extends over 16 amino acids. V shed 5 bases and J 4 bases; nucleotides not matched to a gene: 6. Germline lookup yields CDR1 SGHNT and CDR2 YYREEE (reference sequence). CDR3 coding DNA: TGTGCCAGCAGTTTTGGGGGACTAGCGGGATACAATGAGCAGTTCTTC. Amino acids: CASSFGGLAGYNEQFF. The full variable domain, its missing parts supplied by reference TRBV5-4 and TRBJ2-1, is ETGVTQSPTHLIKTRGQQVTLRCSSQSGHNTVSWYQQALGQGPQFIFQYYREEENGRGNFPPRFSGLQFPNYSSELNVNALELDDSALYLCASSFGGLAGYNEQFFGPGTRLTVL.

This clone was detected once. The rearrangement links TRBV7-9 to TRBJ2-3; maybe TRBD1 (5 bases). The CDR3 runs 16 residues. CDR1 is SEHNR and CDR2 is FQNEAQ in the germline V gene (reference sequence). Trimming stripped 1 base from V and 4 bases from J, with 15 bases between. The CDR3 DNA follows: TGTGCCAGCAGCTTAGGGCCGGACACAGACGCAGATACGCAGTATTTT. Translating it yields CASSLGPDTDADTQYF.